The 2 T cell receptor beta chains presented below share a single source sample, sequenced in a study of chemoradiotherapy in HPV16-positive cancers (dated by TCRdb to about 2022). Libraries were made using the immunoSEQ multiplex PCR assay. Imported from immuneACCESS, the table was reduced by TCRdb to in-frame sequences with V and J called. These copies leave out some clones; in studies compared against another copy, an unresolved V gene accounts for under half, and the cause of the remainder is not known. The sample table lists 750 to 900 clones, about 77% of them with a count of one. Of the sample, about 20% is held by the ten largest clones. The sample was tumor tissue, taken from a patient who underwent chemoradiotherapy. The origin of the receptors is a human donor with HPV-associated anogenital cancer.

CDR3: CASSLPLTGPRETQYF. The CDR3 nucleotides are TGTGCCAGCAGTCTTCCGTTGACAGGGCCTAGGGAGACCCAGTACTTC. This rearrangement joins TRBV28 to TRBJ2-5, with 7 bases that match TRBD1. Germline CDR1 reads MDHEN; CDR2 reads SYDVKM. V was pared by 5 bases and J by 5 bases, with 14 bases of the junction left unmatched. The CDR3 spans 16 residues.

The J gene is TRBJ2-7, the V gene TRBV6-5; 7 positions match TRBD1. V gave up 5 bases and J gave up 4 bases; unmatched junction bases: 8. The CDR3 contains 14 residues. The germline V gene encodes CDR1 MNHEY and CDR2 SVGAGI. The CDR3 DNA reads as TGTGCCAGCAGTCACGGGACAGACAAGTACGAGCAGTACTTC. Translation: CASSHGTDKYEQYF.